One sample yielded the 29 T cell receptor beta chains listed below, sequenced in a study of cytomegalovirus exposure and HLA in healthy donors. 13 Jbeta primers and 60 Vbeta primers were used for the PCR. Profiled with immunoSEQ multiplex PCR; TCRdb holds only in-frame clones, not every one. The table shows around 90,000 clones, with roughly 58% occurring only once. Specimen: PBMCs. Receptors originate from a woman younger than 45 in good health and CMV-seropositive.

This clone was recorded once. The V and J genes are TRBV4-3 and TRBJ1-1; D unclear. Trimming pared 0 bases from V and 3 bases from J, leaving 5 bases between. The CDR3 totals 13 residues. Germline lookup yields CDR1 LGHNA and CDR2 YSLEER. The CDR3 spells CASSQEEYTEAFF. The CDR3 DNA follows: TGCGCCAGCAGCCAAGAGGAGTACACTGAAGCTTTCTTT.

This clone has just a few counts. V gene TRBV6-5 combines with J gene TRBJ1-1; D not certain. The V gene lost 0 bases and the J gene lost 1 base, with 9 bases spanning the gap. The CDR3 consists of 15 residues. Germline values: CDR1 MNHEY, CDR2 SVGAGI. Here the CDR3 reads CASSYSGPRNTEAFF. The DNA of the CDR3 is TGTGCCAGCAGTTACTCGGGCCCCAGGAACACTGAAGCTTTCTTT.

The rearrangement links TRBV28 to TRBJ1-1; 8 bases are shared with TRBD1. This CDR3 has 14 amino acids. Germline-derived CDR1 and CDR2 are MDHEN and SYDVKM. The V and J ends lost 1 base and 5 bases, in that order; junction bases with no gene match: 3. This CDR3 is CASSLSGGGTEAFF. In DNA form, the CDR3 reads TGTGCCAGCAGTTTATCAGGGGGCGGGACTGAAGCTTTCTTT.

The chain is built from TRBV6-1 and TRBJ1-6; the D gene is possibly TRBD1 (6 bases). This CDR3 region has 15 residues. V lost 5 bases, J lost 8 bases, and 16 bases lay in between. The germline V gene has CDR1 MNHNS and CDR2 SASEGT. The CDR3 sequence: CASSTHRVTDSPLHF. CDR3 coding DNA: TGTGCCAGCAGTACCCACAGGGTGACCGATTCACCCCTCCACTTT.

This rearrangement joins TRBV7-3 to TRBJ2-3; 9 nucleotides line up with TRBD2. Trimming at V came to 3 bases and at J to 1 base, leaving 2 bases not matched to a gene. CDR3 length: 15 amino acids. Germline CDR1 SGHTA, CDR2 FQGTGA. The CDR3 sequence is CASSFAGGGTDTQYF. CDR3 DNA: TGTGCCAGCAGCTTTGCGGGGGGGGGCACAGATACGCAGTATTTT.

The CDR3 coding sequence is TGTGCCAGCAGCCACCTCAGATCGAGCGGGGCCCTCCACTTT. Translating it yields CASSHLRSSGALHF. J is TRBJ1-6 and V is TRBV14, with D uncertain. From germline, CDR1 is SGHDN and CDR2 FVKESK. The CDR3 totals 14 residues. Trimming took 3 bases from V and 14 from J, leaving 17 bases between them.

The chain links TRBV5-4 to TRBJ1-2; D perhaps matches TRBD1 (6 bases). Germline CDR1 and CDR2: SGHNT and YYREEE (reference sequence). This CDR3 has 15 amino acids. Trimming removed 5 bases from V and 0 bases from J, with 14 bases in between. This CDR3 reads CASRNRDNANYGYTF. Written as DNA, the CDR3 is TGTGCCAGCAGGAACCGGGACAACGCTAACTATGGCTACACCTTC. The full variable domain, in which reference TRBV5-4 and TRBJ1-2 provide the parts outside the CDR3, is ETGVTQSPTHLIKTRGQQVTLRCSSQSGHNTVSWYQQALGQGPQFIFQYYREEENGRGNFPPRFSGLQFPNYSSELNVNALELDDSALYLCASRNRDNANYGYTFGSGTRLTVV.

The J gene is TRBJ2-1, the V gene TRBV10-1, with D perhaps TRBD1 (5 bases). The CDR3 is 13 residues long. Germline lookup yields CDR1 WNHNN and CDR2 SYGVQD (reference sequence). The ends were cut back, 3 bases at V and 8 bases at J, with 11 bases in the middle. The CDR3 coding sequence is TGCGCCAGCAGTGAACCCTCAGGGTATGAGCAGTTCTTC. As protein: CASSEPSGYEQFF.

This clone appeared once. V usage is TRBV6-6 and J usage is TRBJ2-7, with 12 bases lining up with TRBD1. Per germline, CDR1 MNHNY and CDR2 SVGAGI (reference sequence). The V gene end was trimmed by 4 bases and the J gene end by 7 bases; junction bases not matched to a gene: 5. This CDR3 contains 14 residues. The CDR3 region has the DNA TGTGCCAGCAGTTTGGGACAGGGGGCTCGGGAGCAGTACTTC. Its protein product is CASSLGQGAREQYF.

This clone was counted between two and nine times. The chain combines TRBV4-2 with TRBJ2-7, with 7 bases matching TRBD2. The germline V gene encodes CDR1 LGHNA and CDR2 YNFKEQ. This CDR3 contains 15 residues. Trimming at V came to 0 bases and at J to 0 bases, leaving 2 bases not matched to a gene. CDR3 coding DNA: TGTGCCAGCAGCCAAGAAGCGGGGAGCTCCTACGAGCAGTACTTC. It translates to CASSQEAGSSYEQYF.

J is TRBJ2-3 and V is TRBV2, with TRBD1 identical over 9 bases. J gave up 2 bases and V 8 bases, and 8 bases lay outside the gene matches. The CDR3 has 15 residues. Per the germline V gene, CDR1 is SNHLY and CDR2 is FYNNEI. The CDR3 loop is CASGGQGRDTDTQYF. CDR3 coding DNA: TGTGCCAGCGGGGGACAGGGTCGGGACACAGATACGCAGTATTTT.

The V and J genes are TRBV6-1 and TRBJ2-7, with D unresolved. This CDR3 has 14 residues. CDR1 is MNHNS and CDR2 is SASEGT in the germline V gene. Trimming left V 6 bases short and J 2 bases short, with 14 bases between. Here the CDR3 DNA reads TGTGCCAGCAGCTGGGCAGTCTCCCCCTACGAGCAGTACTTC. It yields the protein CASSWAVSPYEQYF.

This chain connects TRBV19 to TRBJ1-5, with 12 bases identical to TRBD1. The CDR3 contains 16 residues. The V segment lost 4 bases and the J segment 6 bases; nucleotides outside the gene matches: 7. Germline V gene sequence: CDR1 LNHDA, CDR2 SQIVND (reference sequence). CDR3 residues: CASSTPGTGGGQPQHF. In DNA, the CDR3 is TGTGCCAGTAGTACCCCCGGGACAGGGGGCGGTCAGCCCCAGCATTTT.

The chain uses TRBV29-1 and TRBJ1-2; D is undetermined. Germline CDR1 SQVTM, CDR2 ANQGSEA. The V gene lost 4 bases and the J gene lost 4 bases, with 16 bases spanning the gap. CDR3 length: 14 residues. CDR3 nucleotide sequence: TGCAGCGTTGGGGTGTCGTCAGGTATCTATGGCTACACCTTC. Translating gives CSVGVSSGIYGYTF.

The CDR3 protein is CASSAVNWAFF. The CDR3 DNA is TGTGCCAGCAGTGCCGTAAACTGGGCTTTCTTT. This chain uses TRBV6-1 with TRBJ1-1; the D is unclear. Germline V gene sequence: CDR1 MNHNS, CDR2 SASEGT. This CDR3 has 11 amino acids. Deletions cut 4 bases from V and 11 bases from J, with 11 bases between.

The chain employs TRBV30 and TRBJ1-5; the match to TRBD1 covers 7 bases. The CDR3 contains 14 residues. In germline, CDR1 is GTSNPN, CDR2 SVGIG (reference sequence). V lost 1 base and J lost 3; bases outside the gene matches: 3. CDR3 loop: CAWSAGTDNQPQHF. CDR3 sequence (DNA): TGTGCCTGGAGTGCCGGGACAGACAATCAGCCCCAGCATTTT.

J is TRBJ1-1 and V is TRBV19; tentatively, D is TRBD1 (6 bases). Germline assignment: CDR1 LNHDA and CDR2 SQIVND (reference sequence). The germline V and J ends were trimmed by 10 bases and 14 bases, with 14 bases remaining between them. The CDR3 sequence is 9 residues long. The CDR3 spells CATVGTTFF. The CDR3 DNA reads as TGTGCCACCGTCGGGACAACATTCTTT.

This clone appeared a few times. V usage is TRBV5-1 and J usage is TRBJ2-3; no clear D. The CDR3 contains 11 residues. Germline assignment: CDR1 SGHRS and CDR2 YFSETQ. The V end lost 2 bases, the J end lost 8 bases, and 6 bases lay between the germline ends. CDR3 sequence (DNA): TGCGCCAGCAGCTTTTCCGTTACGCAGTATTTT. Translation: CASSFSVTQYF.

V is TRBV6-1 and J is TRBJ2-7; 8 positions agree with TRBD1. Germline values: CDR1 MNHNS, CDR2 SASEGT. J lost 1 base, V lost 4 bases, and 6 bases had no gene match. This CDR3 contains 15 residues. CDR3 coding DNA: TGTGCCAGCAGTGTGAAAGGGACAGGTTCCTACGAGCAGTACTTC. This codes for CASSVKGTGSYEQYF.

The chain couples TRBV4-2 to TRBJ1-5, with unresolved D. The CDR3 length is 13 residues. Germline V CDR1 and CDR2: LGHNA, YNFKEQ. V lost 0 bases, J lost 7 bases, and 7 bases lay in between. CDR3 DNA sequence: TGTGCCAGCAGCCAAGAGGGGAGGCAGCCCCAGCATTTT. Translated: CASSQEGRQPQHF.

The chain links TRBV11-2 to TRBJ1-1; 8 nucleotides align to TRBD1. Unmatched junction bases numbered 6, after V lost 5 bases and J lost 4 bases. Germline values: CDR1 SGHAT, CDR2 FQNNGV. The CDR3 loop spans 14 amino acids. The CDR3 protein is CASSTRTGSTEAFF. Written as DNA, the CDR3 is TGTGCCAGCAGCACACGGACAGGGTCCACTGAAGCTTTCTTT.

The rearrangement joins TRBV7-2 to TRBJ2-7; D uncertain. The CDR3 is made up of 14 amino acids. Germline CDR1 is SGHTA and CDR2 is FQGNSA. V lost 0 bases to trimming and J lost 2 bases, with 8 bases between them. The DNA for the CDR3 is TGTGCCAGCAGCTTAGCGGCCTCAGCCTACGAGCAGTACTTC. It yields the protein CASSLAASAYEQYF.

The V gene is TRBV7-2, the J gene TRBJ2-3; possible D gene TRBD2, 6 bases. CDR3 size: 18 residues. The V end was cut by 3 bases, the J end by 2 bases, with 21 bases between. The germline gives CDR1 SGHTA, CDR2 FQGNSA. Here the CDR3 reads CASSFRAGGVSITDTQYF. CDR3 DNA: TGTGCCAGCAGCTTTCGTGCCGGCGGGGTCTCTATCACAGATACGCAGTATTTT.

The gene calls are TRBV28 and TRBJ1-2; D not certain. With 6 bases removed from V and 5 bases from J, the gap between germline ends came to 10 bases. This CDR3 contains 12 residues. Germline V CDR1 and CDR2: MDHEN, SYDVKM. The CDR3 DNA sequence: TGTGCCAGCAGGCAGTTTCCTTATGGCTACACCTTC. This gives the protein CASRQFPYGYTF.

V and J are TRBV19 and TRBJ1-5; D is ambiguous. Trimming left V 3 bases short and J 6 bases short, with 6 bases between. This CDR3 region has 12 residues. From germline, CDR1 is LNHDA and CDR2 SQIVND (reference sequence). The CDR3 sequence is CASSIPFQPQHF. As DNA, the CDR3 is TGTGCCAGTAGTATCCCCTTTCAGCCCCAGCATTTT. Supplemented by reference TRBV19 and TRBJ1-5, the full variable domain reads DGGITQSPKYLFRKEGQNVTLSCEQNLNHDAMYWYRQDPGQGLRLIYYSQIVNDFQKGDIAEGYSVSREKKESFPLTVTSAQKNPTAFYLCASSIPFQPQHFGDGTRLSIL.

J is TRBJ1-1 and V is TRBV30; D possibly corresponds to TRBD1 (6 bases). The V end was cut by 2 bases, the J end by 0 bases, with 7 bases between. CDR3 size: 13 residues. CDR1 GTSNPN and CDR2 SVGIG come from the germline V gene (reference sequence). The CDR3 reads CAWSRTVNTEAFF. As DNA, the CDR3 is TGTGCCTGGAGTAGGACAGTGAACACTGAAGCTTTCTTT. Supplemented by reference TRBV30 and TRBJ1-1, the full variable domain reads SQTIHQWPATLVQPVGSPLSLECTVEGTSNPNLYWYRQAAGRGLQLLFYSVGIGQISSEVPQNLSASRPQDRQFILSSKKLLLSDSGFYLCAWSRTVNTEAFFGQGTRLTVV.

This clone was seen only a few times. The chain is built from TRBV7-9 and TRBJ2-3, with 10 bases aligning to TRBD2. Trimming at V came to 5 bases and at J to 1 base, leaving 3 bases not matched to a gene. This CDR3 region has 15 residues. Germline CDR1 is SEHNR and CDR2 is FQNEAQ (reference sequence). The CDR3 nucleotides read TGTGCCAGCAGCCGGACTAGCGGTGGCACAGATACGCAGTATTTT. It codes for CASSRTSGGTDTQYF.

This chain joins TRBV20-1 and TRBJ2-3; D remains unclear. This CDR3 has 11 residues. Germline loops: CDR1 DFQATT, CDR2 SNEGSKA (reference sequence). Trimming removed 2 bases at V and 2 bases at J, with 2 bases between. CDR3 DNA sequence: TGCAGTGCTAGACTCACAGATACGCAGTATTTT. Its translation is CSARLTDTQYF.

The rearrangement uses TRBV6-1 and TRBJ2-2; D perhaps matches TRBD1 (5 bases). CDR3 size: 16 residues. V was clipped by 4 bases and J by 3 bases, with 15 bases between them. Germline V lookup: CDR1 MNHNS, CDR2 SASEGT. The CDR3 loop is CASSAGRAEDTGELFF. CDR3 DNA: TGTGCCAGCAGTGCGGGCAGGGCCGAGGACACCGGGGAGCTGTTTTTT.